A single sample is the source of the 21 T cell receptor beta chains below, sequenced in a study of cytomegalovirus exposure and HLA in healthy donors. Use of 60 Vbeta and 13 Jbeta primers characterized the PCR. Sequenced by immunoSEQ multiplex PCR; TCRdb stores in-frame clones only, minus some. The sample lists approximately 200,000 clones; around 83% were seen once. Sample: PBMCs. These receptors originate from a girl under 18 in good health and CMV-seronegative.

The V and J genes are TRBV7-9 and TRBJ2-5; 13 nucleotides align to TRBD2. V was clipped by 4 bases and J by 6 bases; unmatched bases: 17. Germline loops: CDR1 SEHNR, CDR2 FQNEAQ (reference sequence). This CDR3 contains 19 residues. CDR3 residues: CASSSNHGLAGVSLKTQYF. Written as DNA, the CDR3 is TGTGCCAGCAGCTCCAACCACGGACTAGCGGGAGTTAGTTTGAAGACCCAGTACTTC.

The chain employs TRBV7-2 and TRBJ2-5, with no clear D. The V end was cut by 5 bases, the J end by 0 bases, with 7 bases between. CDR3 size: 13 residues. Germline V gene lookup returns CDR1 SGHTA and CDR2 FQGNSA. The CDR3 protein is CASSRAYQETQYF. In nucleotides, the CDR3 is TGTGCCAGCAGCCGCGCTTACCAAGAGACCCAGTACTTC.

V usage is TRBV11-2 and J usage is TRBJ2-1; tentative D call: TRBD2 (7 bases). The CDR3 has 15 residues. Germline CDR1 reads SGHAT; CDR2 reads FQNNGV. Trimming removed 3 bases at V and 8 bases at J, with 17 bases between. This chain's CDR3 is CASSLSGGAGDEQFF. CDR3 sequence (DNA): TGTGCCAGCAGCTTGAGTGGGGGGGCTGGCGATGAGCAGTTCTTC.

The rearrangement links TRBV11-2 to TRBJ1-2; D gene unclear. V shed 5 bases and J shed 6 bases, with 22 bases lying between them. CDR3 size: 16 residues. CDR1 and CDR2 from the germline V gene are SGHAT and FQNNGV. For the CDR3, the DNA is TGTGCCAGCAGCCCTGCAGGAACGGCTACTTCTAATGGCTACACCTTC. This encodes CASSPAGTATSNGYTF.

This clone appeared a single time. CDR3 sequence reads: CASSVEGSGEGYEQYF. Here the CDR3 DNA reads TGTGCCAGCAGCGTAGAAGGATCAGGGGAGGGGTACGAGCAGTACTTC. V and J are TRBV9 and TRBJ2-7, with a possible D match to TRBD2 (7 bases). Germline assignment: CDR1 SGDLS and CDR2 YYNGEE. V lost 0 bases and J 4 bases, leaving 17 bases between the germline ends. CDR3 length equals 16 residues.

The CDR3 loop reads CSVPRLADYNEQFF. Written as DNA, the CDR3 is TGCAGCGTTCCCCGACTAGCCGATTACAATGAGCAGTTCTTC. The V call is TRBV29-1, the J call TRBJ2-1, with 7 bases that match TRBD2. J was trimmed by 4 bases and V by 5 bases; bases with no gene match: 8. The germline V gene encodes CDR1 SQVTM and CDR2 ANQGSEA. This CDR3 is built from 14 residues.

The J gene is TRBJ1-1, the V gene TRBV19, with unresolved D. V was trimmed by 1 base and J by 2 bases, leaving 11 bases between them. Germline V gives CDR1 LNHDA, CDR2 SQIVND (reference sequence). The CDR3 length is 15 residues. The CDR3 loop is CASSIVKASNTEAFF. The CDR3 DNA reads TGTGCCAGTAGTATAGTAAAAGCAAGTAACACTGAAGCTTTCTTT.

The V call is TRBV6-5, the J call TRBJ1-1; D gene ambiguous. Germline CDR1 MNHEY, CDR2 SVGAGI. This CDR3 has 12 residues. V lost 7 bases and J lost 1, with 7 bases in between. The CDR3 spells CASISRNTEAFF. Written as DNA, the CDR3 is TGTGCCAGCATTTCTAGGAACACTGAAGCTTTCTTT.

The gene calls are TRBV2 and TRBJ1-1; TRBD1 matches at 7 bases. V shed 6 bases, J shed 4 bases, and the junction held 8 bases outside the gene matches. Germline V gene data show CDR1 as SNHLY and CDR2 as FYNNEI. The CDR3 is 14 residues long. CDR3 sequence reads: CASRGTTGSTEAFF. CDR3 sequence (DNA): TGTGCCAGCAGGGGAACGACAGGGAGCACTGAAGCTTTCTTT.

The chain uses TRBV27 and TRBJ1-5; D is undetermined. Germline assignment: CDR1 MNHEY and CDR2 SMNVEV (reference sequence). There are 14 residues in the CDR3. Trimming stripped 3 bases from V and 1 base from J, with 7 bases between. DNA for the CDR3: TGTGCCAGCAGTTTTCAAGCGAGCAATCAGCCCCAGCATTTT. Amino acid sequence: CASSFQASNQPQHF.

This clone was seen more than once but under ten times. The CDR3: CASSSQGDNEKLFF. The CDR3 DNA reads TGTGCCAGCAGCTCACAGGGGGATAATGAAAAACTGTTTTTT. V gene TRBV5-4 combines with J gene TRBJ1-4; 8 bases fit TRBD1. The CDR3 has 14 amino acids. The V gene's germline CDR1 is SGHNT and CDR2 YYREEE (reference sequence). V dropped 3 bases and J dropped 4; count of bases not matched to a gene: 2.

The chain has TRBV11-2 and TRBJ1-5; the D gene is possibly TRBD1 (6 bases). The CDR3 is 15 residues long. Deletions cut 1 base from V and 2 bases from J, with 9 bases between. Germline assignment: CDR1 SGHAT and CDR2 FQNNGV. The CDR3 loop is CASSLGWGRNQPQHF. CDR3 DNA: TGTGCCAGCAGCTTAGGTTGGGGGCGCAATCAGCCCCAGCATTTT. Looking up the rest from reference TRBV11-2 and TRBJ1-5 gives the full variable domain: EAGVAQSPRYKIIEKRQSVAFWCNPISGHATLYWYQQILGQGPKLLIQFQNNGVVDDSQLPKDRFSAERLKGVDSTLKIQPAKLEDSAVYLCASSLGWGRNQPQHFGDGTRLSIL.

V usage is TRBV19 and J usage is TRBJ1-4; TRBD1 aligns across 10 bases. The CDR3 spans 17 residues. Germline loops: CDR1 LNHDA, CDR2 SQIVND (reference sequence). The CDR3 loop is CASSRDRGWKGSAKLFF. CDR3 in DNA: TGTGCTTCCTCACGGGACAGGGGATGGAAGGGGTCGGCAAAACTGTTTTTT.

V usage is TRBV27 and J usage is TRBJ1-6; 9 nucleotides match TRBD1. The V gene end was trimmed by 1 base and the J gene end by 3 bases; junction bases not matched to a gene: 10. The CDR3 covers 19 residues. Germline CDR1 is MNHEY and CDR2 is SMNVEV (reference sequence). CDR3 amino acids: CASSLWDREPVGYNSPLHF. The CDR3 coding sequence is TGTGCCAGCAGTTTATGGGACAGGGAGCCCGTCGGCTATAATTCACCCCTCCACTTT.

The V gene is TRBV5-5, the J gene TRBJ1-5; maybe TRBD1 (5 bases). CDR3 length equals 15 residues. Germline V gene data show CDR1 as SGHKS and CDR2 as YYEKEE (reference sequence). Trimming shortened V by 2 bases and J by 6 bases, and 15 bases separated the two germline ends. In nucleotides, the CDR3 is TGTGCCAGCAGCTTAATTTGGGGAGGGGCTCAGCCCCAGCATTTT. Its translation is CASSLIWGGAQPQHF.

The rearrangement uses TRBV5-1 and TRBJ2-5, with 11 positions matching TRBD2. Trimming removed 4 bases from V and 4 bases from J; junction bases left unmatched: 3. The length of the CDR3 is 14 residues. Germline V lookup: CDR1 SGHRS, CDR2 YFSETQ. The chain's CDR3 is CASSTGTSGETQYF. The CDR3 nucleotides read TGCGCCAGCAGCACAGGGACTAGCGGAGAGACCCAGTACTTC.

For this clone: The junction and the germline gene differ at one end; a read error may be behind it. The V call is TRBV7-9, the J call TRBJ2-1; 8 nucleotides line up with TRBD2. Germline V gene sequence: CDR1 SEHNR, CDR2 FQNEAQ (reference sequence). CDR3 length: 16 amino acids. CDR3 loop: CASSLAGSPSYNEQFF. The CDR3 nucleotides are TGTGCCAGCAGTTTAGCGGGGAGCCCTTCCTACAATGAGCAGTTCTTC.

This clone showed up just once. The rearrangement uses TRBV9 and TRBJ2-5; TRBD2 matches 7 bases. V was pared by 0 bases and J by 5 bases, with 10 bases of the junction left unmatched. This CDR3 has 16 residues. CDR1 SGDLS and CDR2 YYNGEE come from the germline V gene. Here the CDR3 DNA reads TGTGCCAGCAGCGTAGGTTGGGAGGGCTTGGGGGAGACCCAGTACTTC. It codes for CASSVGWEGLGETQYF.

This chain links TRBV28 with TRBJ1-6; no clear D gene. The V end lost 4 bases, the J end lost 2 bases, and 3 bases lay between the germline ends. The CDR3 loop spans 13 amino acids. Germline V gene data show CDR1 as MDHEN and CDR2 as SYDVKM. DNA of the CDR3: TGTGCCAGCAGTTCCACCTATAATTCACCCCTCCACTTT. Its protein is CASSSTYNSPLHF.

The V call is TRBV28, the J call TRBJ1-5, with 9 bases lining up with TRBD1. The germline V gene encodes CDR1 MDHEN and CDR2 SYDVKM. CDR3 length: 15 residues. Trimming removed 1 base from V and 7 bases from J; junction bases left unmatched: 5. CDR3 sequence reads: CASSLSGTGLQPQHF. CDR3 DNA: TGTGCCAGCAGTTTATCCGGGACAGGGTTGCAGCCCCAGCATTTT.

The chain uses TRBV28 and TRBJ1-2; 9 bases agree with TRBD1. The J segment lost 2 bases and the V segment lost 8 bases, leaving 9 bases of the junction unmatched. The V gene's germline CDR1 is MDHEN and CDR2 SYDVKM. The CDR3 is 15 amino acids. The CDR3 region is CASHPSGQGNYGYTF. CDR3 bases: TGTGCCAGCCACCCCAGCGGACAGGGGAACTATGGCTACACCTTC.